Shown below are 16 T cell receptor beta chains from a single sample sequenced in a study of beta chain features in type 1 diabetes (dated by TCRdb to the late 2010s). Library preparation was by the immunoSEQ multiplex PCR assay. All of the isolated RNA was reverse transcribed with the High Capacity cDNA Reverse Transcription Kit, so expressed TCRB transcripts were sequenced. This immuneACCESS table, as held by TCRdb, lists in-frame sequences with V and J called but not all clones. Of the missing ones, under half trace to an unresolved V gene in checked studies; the others have no known cause. The sample contains roughly 180,000 clones, around 13% of them found a single time. In total, the top ten clones hold about 0.66% of the sample. Input material: central memory CD4+ T cells from blood. The receptors here all came from a woman aged 18-35 years in good health.

V gene TRBV6-5 combines with J gene TRBJ1-2, with 8 bases fitting TRBD1. Unmatched junction bases numbered 7, after V lost 2 bases and J lost 8 bases. Germline-derived CDR1 and CDR2 are MNHEY and SVGAGI. The CDR3 consists of 14 residues. CDR3 coding DNA: TGTGCCAGCAGTTACACGCGGACAGGGAACGGCTACACCTTC. It translates to CASSYTRTGNGYTF.

V and J are TRBV28 and TRBJ1-2; D is uncertain. The CDR3 is 13 residues long. Deletions cut 8 bases from V and 2 bases from J, with 12 bases between. In germline, CDR1 is MDHEN, CDR2 SYDVKM. This CDR3 reads CASGSPPNYGYTF. The CDR3 bases are TGTGCCAGCGGTAGCCCGCCAAACTATGGCTACACCTTC.

A few counts support this clone. The chain carries TRBV28 and TRBJ1-3; D is possibly TRBD1 (5 bases). V was pared by 3 bases and J by 6 bases, with 15 bases between. This CDR3 spans 15 amino acids. Germline V gives CDR1 MDHEN, CDR2 SYDVKM. This chain's CDR3 is CASSFEQAALNTIYF. CDR3 nucleotide sequence: TGTGCCAGCAGTTTTGAACAGGCAGCCCTAAACACCATATATTTT.

This clone was counted a few times. Other DNA sequences from this sample encode an identical CDR3 as well. V gene TRBV30 combines with J gene TRBJ1-5; weak D call: TRBD1 (6 bases). V lost 0 bases to trimming and J lost 7 bases, with 10 bases between them. Germline V gives CDR1 GTSNPN, CDR2 SVGIG (reference sequence). The CDR3 length is 13 residues. The CDR3 DNA is TGTGCCTGGAGTGTACAGGGTGGACAGCCCCAGCATTTT. As protein: CAWSVQGGQPQHF.

This clone appeared a few times. CDR3 sequence: CASSLVAGGPTDTQYF. CDR3 bases: TGTGCCAGCAGCTTAGTAGCGGGAGGGCCCACAGATACGCAGTATTTT. This chain joins TRBV11-2 and TRBJ2-3; 11 nucleotides agree with TRBD2. Trimming removed 1 base from V and 2 bases from J; junction bases left unmatched: 2. This CDR3 contains 16 residues. From germline, CDR1 is SGHAT and CDR2 FQNNGV.

This clone was observed a few times. The rearrangement joins TRBV5-4 to TRBJ2-1; TRBD1 might be the D (5 bases). Trimming left V 0 bases short and J 6 bases short, with 7 bases between. The CDR3 contains 13 residues. Germline values: CDR1 SGHNT, CDR2 YYREEE (reference sequence). The CDR3 protein is CASSLETVNEQFF. CDR3 nucleotides: TGTGCCAGCAGCTTGGAGACAGTCAATGAGCAGTTCTTC.

The V gene is TRBV9, the J gene TRBJ1-5, with D perhaps TRBD1 (5 bases). The germline V gene encodes CDR1 SGDLS and CDR2 YYNGEE. Deletions cut 0 bases from V and 9 bases from J, with 16 bases between. The CDR3 totals 15 residues. The CDR3 DNA reads as TGTGCCAGCAGCGTAGACGGCGGGGCCTCTCTGCCCCAGCATTTT. It codes for CASSVDGGASLPQHF.

There are many counts of this clone. V usage is TRBV6-5 and J usage is TRBJ2-1; 7 bases match TRBD2. Per the germline V gene, CDR1 is MNHEY and CDR2 is SVGAGI. This CDR3 region has 12 residues. V shed 5 bases, J shed 15 bases, and the junction held 10 bases outside the gene matches. The CDR3 region is CASSDRSGKRFF. Here the CDR3 DNA reads TGTGCCAGCAGTGACCGCAGCGGGAAGAGGTTCTTC.

This rearrangement joins TRBV28 to TRBJ1-5; 7 nucleotides align to TRBD1. V was pared by 3 bases and J by 3 bases, with 5 bases of the junction left unmatched. This CDR3 spans 15 amino acids. Germline values: CDR1 MDHEN, CDR2 SYDVKM. The CDR3, as DNA: TGTGCCAGCAGTTTCGGAGACAGGGACAATCAGCCCCAGCATTTT. The encoded protein is CASSFGDRDNQPQHF. The complete variable domain, with remaining parts taken from reference TRBV28 and TRBJ1-5, reads DVKVTQSSRYLVKRTGEKVFLECVQDMDHENMFWYRQDPGLGLRLIYFSYDVKMKEKGDIPEGYSVSREKKERFSLILESASTNQTSMYLCASSFGDRDNQPQHFGDGTRLSIL.

This rearrangement joins TRBV28 to TRBJ2-7, with 8 bases identical to TRBD1. The CDR3 runs to 15 residues. CDR1 is MDHEN, CDR2 SYDVKM, per germline. Trimming took 5 bases from V and 4 from J; bases not matched to a gene: 10. CDR3 region: CASSGRTGPGYEQYF. The CDR3, as DNA: TGTGCCAGCAGTGGTCGGACAGGGCCGGGGTACGAGCAGTACTTC.

V and J are TRBV7-9 and TRBJ2-7; D unresolved. V gave up 0 bases and J gave up 3 bases, with 9 bases separating them. The CDR3 is 14 amino acids. Germline assignment: CDR1 SEHNR and CDR2 FQNEAQ (reference sequence). The CDR3 loop reads CASSLATKHYEQYF. The CDR3 bases are TGTGCCAGCAGCTTAGCGACAAAACACTACGAGCAGTACTTC.

This clone came up a few times. The gene calls are TRBV9 and TRBJ2-1, with TRBD2 identical over 12 bases. The CDR3 extends over 18 amino acids. The junction had 11 bases not matched to a gene; V was cut back by 4 bases and J by 3 bases. Per the germline V gene, CDR1 is SGDLS and CDR2 is YYNGEE. CDR3 amino acids: CASSPPPSGGGLYNEQFF. CDR3 in DNA: TGTGCCAGCAGCCCTCCTCCTAGCGGGGGGGGGCTCTACAATGAGCAGTTCTTC.

This clone was counted only a few times. The chain uses TRBV27 and TRBJ2-1; TRBD2 aligns across 8 bases. The CDR3 totals 14 residues. Trimming took 8 bases from V and 7 from J; bases not matched to a gene: 10. CDR1 and CDR2 from the germline V gene are MNHEY and SMNVEV (reference sequence). CDR3 DNA: TGTGCCAGCCCGGGGAGCGGGAGAGGAAATGAGCAGTTCTTC. Amino acids: CASPGSGRGNEQFF.

This chain joins TRBV7-2 and TRBJ2-3, with TRBD2 matching 10 bases. Unmatched junction bases numbered 7, after V lost 3 bases and J lost 4 bases. This CDR3 is 16 amino acids long. Per the germline V gene, CDR1 is SGHTA and CDR2 is FQGNSA. The CDR3 DNA sequence: TGTGCCAGCAGCTTTATTCCTAGCGGGAGAGCAGATACGCAGTATTTT. Protein product: CASSFIPSGRADTQYF.

This clone was picked up a small number of times. The rearrangement uses TRBV9 and TRBJ2-7; 7 nucleotides agree with TRBD2. Germline V gives CDR1 SGDLS, CDR2 YYNGEE. J gave up 5 bases and V 2 bases, and 7 bases lay outside the gene matches. The CDR3 is 14 residues long. The DNA of the CDR3 is TGTGCCAGCAGCGTGGGCGGGAGTCGAAACGAGCAGTACTTC. As protein: CASSVGGSRNEQYF.

The J gene is TRBJ2-7, the V gene TRBV28; D ambiguous. CDR3 size: 12 residues. Germline V CDR1 and CDR2: MDHEN, SYDVKM. Between the trimmed V and J ends, which lost 7 bases and 3 bases, there was a span of 10 bases. The CDR3 sequence is CASIGGNYEQYF. In nucleotides, the CDR3 is TGTGCCAGCATAGGCGGAAACTACGAGCAGTACTTC. Full variable domain (rest looked up from reference TRBV28 and TRBJ2-7): DVKVTQSSRYLVKRTGEKVFLECVQDMDHENMFWYRQDPGLGLRLIYFSYDVKMKEKGDIPEGYSVSREKKERFSLILESASTNQTSMYLCASIGGNYEQYFGPGTRLTVT.